This entry is about one TCR beta chain. The method was immunoSEQ multiplex PCR; TCRdb's version includes in-frame clones alone and lacks a portion of them. The sample records under 200,000 clones, approximately 84% being singletons. Trimming left V 0 bases short and J 6 bases short, with 19 bases between. Germline CDR1 is SGHDN and CDR2 is FVKESK. The length of the CDR3 is 17 residues. These data come from a study of blood T cell repertoires in COVID-19. The clonotype comes from a woman between 45 and 65 years old with COVID-19, enrolled during active disease. J is TRBJ2-3 and V is TRBV14; TRBD2 is a possible D gene (6 bases). Sequenced input: peripheral blood. The CDR3 DNA reads TGTGCCAGCAGCCAAGAAGGGGCTAGCGACAATTGGGATACGCAGTATTTT. It is translated as CASSQEGASDNWDTQYF.